These 26 T cell receptor beta chains share one sample of origin, sequenced in a study of shared clonotypes between healthy human individuals. TCRdb keeps only in-frame clones here, not all; method: immunoSEQ multiplex PCR. Of more than 2 million clones in the sample, around 95% were seen once. The specimen sequenced was naive CD4+ T cells sorted from blood. The subset was: CD45RA+ positively selected. Source of these receptors: a man aged 18 to 29 in good health.

This rearrangement joins TRBV5-6 to TRBJ2-5; 10 bases are a match to TRBD2. The CDR3 totals 17 residues. With 0 bases clipped from V and 2 bases from J, the junction kept 7 bases outside the gene matches. The germline CDR1 and CDR2 sequences are SGHDT and YYEEEE. DNA of the CDR3: TGTGCCAGCAGCTTGGTTCTAGCGGGAGTGACTCAAGAGACCCAGTACTTC. It encodes CASSLVLAGVTQETQYF.

V gene TRBV5-4 combines with J gene TRBJ1-6; a weak D match, TRBD1 (5 bases). The CDR3 extends over 17 amino acids. Trimming cost V 4 bases and J 8 bases, with 22 bases left between them. The germline V gene encodes CDR1 SGHNT and CDR2 YYREEE (reference sequence). The CDR3: CASSPQTKTARHSPLHF. DNA for the CDR3: TGTGCCAGCAGCCCCCAAACAAAGACAGCCCGCCATTCACCCCTCCACTTT.

The chain joins TRBV5-1 to TRBJ2-2; 7 bases are a match to TRBD1. Looked up from germline, CDR1 is SGHRS and CDR2 is YFSETQ. V lost 5 bases, J lost 6 bases, and 10 bases stayed unmatched. The CDR3 loop spans 15 amino acids. The CDR3 coding sequence is TGCGCCAGCAGAGTTGGGACAGCCCAACCCGGGGAGCTGTTTTTT. This codes for CASRVGTAQPGELFF.

The chain links TRBV15 to TRBJ2-5; 11 bases map to TRBD2. Per germline, CDR1 LNHNV and CDR2 YYDKDF (reference sequence). V lost 5 bases, J lost 5 bases, and 10 bases stayed unmatched. The CDR3 has 16 residues. CDR3 nucleotide sequence: TGTGCCACCAGCCTGCGACTAGCGGGGCAGCGGGAGACCCAGTACTTC. This sequence encodes CATSLRLAGQRETQYF. Based on the CDR3 plus reference TRBV15 and TRBJ2-5, the full variable domain is DAMVIQNPRYQVTQFGKPVTLSCSQTLNHNVMYWYQQKSSQAPKLLFHYYDKDFNNEADTPDNFQSRRPNTSFCFLDIRSPGLGDTAMYLCATSLRLAGQRETQYFGPGTRLLVL.

This chain joins TRBV5-1 and TRBJ1-2; D not certain. Trimming shortened V by 0 bases and J by 6 bases, and 12 bases separated the two germline ends. There are 14 residues in the CDR3. Germline V lookup: CDR1 SGHRS, CDR2 YFSETQ. The CDR3 spells CASSLGARTDGYTF. Here the CDR3 DNA reads TGCGCCAGCAGCTTGGGCGCCAGGACGGATGGCTACACCTTC. The full variable domain, rest sourced from reference TRBV5-1 and TRBJ1-2, is KAGVTQTPRYLIKTRGQQVTLSCSPISGHRSVSWYQQTPGQGLQFLFEYFSETQRNKGNFPGRFSGRQFSNSRSEMNVSTLELGDSALYLCASSLGARTDGYTFGSGTRLTVV.

The V call is TRBV7-9, the J call TRBJ1-2; D is possibly TRBD1 (5 bases). The CDR3 is made up of 14 amino acids. The germline gives CDR1 SEHNR, CDR2 FQNEAQ (reference sequence). Trimming stripped 5 bases from V and 2 bases from J, with 12 bases between. The CDR3 bases are TGTGCCAGCAGCATCGGGACGGCGAACTATGGCTACACCTTC. Amino acids: CASSIGTANYGYTF.

V gene TRBV5-1 combines with J gene TRBJ2-3, with 9 bases matching TRBD2. V lost 5 bases to trimming and J lost 0 bases; unmatched junction nucleotides: 1. The CDR3 covers 14 residues. Per the germline V gene, CDR1 is SGHRS and CDR2 is YFSETQ. The chain's CDR3 is CASSGLASTDTQYF. The CDR3, as DNA: TGCGCCAGCAGTGGACTAGCGAGCACAGATACGCAGTATTTT.

This sequence joins TRBV10-2 and TRBJ2-7, with TRBD1 matching 8 bases. Germline assignment: CDR1 WSHSY and CDR2 SAAADI. CDR3 length: 14 amino acids. Trimming took 3 bases from V and 4 from J; bases not matched to a gene: 5. The CDR3 DNA follows: TGCGCCAGCAGTGAACAGGGGGGTCTTTACGAGCAGTACTTC. Translation gives CASSEQGGLYEQYF.

The chain links TRBV19 to TRBJ2-7; tentative D call: TRBD2 (5 bases). Germline V CDR1 and CDR2: LNHDA, SQIVND (reference sequence). The CDR3 covers 14 residues. Trimming left V 6 bases short and J 2 bases short, with 14 bases between. The CDR3 coding sequence is TGTGCCAGTAGGGTCCCTCGGGAAACCTACGAGCAGTACTTC. Translated, it gives CASRVPRETYEQYF.

In regard to this clone: This sample includes further DNA sequences coding for the same CDR3. The chain links TRBV6-6 to TRBJ2-7, with 8 bases aligning to TRBD1. V lost 5 bases, J lost 2 bases, and 2 bases stayed unmatched. Germline V gene sequence: CDR1 MNHNY, CDR2 SVGAGI (reference sequence). CDR3 length equals 13 residues. CDR3 amino acids: CASSPGGTYEQYF. Written as DNA, the CDR3 is TGTGCCAGCAGTCCAGGGGGCACCTACGAGCAGTACTTC.

This clone was seen once. This rearrangement joins TRBV2 to TRBJ1-4; D might be TRBD1 (6 bases). CDR3 length equals 14 residues. Trimming shortened V by 8 bases and J by 5 bases, and 15 bases separated the two germline ends. Per the germline V gene, CDR1 is SNHLY and CDR2 is FYNNEI. The CDR3 nucleotides are TGTGCCAGCGCATTAACAGGGAAAAATGAAAAACTGTTTTTT. This encodes CASALTGKNEKLFF.

As regards this clone: The identical CDR3 is also encoded by other nucleotide sequences in the sample. CDR3 protein: CASSLARGSQETQYF. The CDR3 DNA follows: TGTGCCAGCAGCTTAGCCAGGGGTTCCCAAGAGACCCAGTACTTC. The V gene is TRBV7-2, the J gene TRBJ2-5; maybe TRBD1 (6 bases). CDR3 length equals 15 residues. The V gene's germline CDR1 is SGHTA and CDR2 FQGNSA. Trimming took off 0 bases at V and 1 base at J, with 9 bases between the two ends.

This clone was detected only once. This chain connects TRBV28 to TRBJ1-5; D gene uncertain. This CDR3 is built from 18 residues. V dropped 1 base and J dropped 2 bases, with 18 bases sitting between them. CDR1 is MDHEN and CDR2 is SYDVKM in the germline V gene. The CDR3 here is CASSLSPDFHGGNQPQHF. The CDR3 DNA follows: TGTGCCAGCAGTTTATCCCCCGACTTTCACGGGGGCAATCAGCCCCAGCATTTT.

The genes are TRBV9 and TRBJ1-6, with 7 nucleotides matching TRBD1. V lost 0 bases and J lost 0; bases outside the gene matches: 6. Germline V gene data show CDR1 as SGDLS and CDR2 as YYNGEE. This CDR3 contains 18 residues. CDR3 coding DNA: TGTGCCAGCAGCGTAGAGGGACAGACGAGCTCCTATAATTCACCCCTCCACTTT. It is translated as CASSVEGQTSSYNSPLHF. Complete variable domain (other parts from reference TRBV9 and TRBJ1-6): DSGVTQTPKHLITATGQRVTLRCSPRSGDLSVYWYQQSLDQGLQFLIQYYNGEERAKGNILERFSAQQFPDLHSELNLSSLELGDSALYFCASSVEGQTSSYNSPLHFGNGTRLTVT.

As concerns this clone: Other nucleotide sequences in the sample specify the same CDR3. The chain uses TRBV28 and TRBJ1-3; D possibly corresponds to TRBD1 (6 bases). CDR1 and CDR2 from the germline V gene are MDHEN and SYDVKM. V lost 3 bases, J lost 4 bases, and 7 bases lay in between. CDR3 length equals 13 residues. The CDR3 region is CASSLGAGNTIYF. In DNA, the CDR3 is TGTGCCAGCAGTTTGGGGGCCGGAAACACCATATATTTT.

The chain links TRBV28 to TRBJ2-3; a weak D match, TRBD1 (5 bases). Germline V lookup: CDR1 MDHEN, CDR2 SYDVKM. The V gene lost 7 bases and the J gene lost 2 bases, with 16 bases spanning the gap. The CDR3 sequence is 15 residues long. CDR3 protein: CASKAQGQNTDTQYF. The CDR3 DNA reads TGTGCCAGCAAGGCCCAGGGCCAGAACACAGATACGCAGTATTTT.

V and J are TRBV5-1 and TRBJ1-6; D possibly corresponds to TRBD1 (6 bases). Trimming removed 0 bases at V and 5 bases at J, with 6 bases between. The CDR3 covers 14 residues. Germline V gene data show CDR1 as SGHRS and CDR2 as YFSETQ. The CDR3 region has the DNA TGCGCCAGCAGCTTGGGGGACAATAATTCACCCCTCCACTTT. Translating it yields CASSLGDNNSPLHF.

V is TRBV19 and J is TRBJ2-2; D might be TRBD2 (6 bases). This CDR3 spans 13 amino acids. Germline V gene sequence: CDR1 LNHDA, CDR2 SQIVND (reference sequence). Trimming left V 7 bases short and J 3 bases short, with 9 bases between. The CDR3 sequence: CASTPGDTGELFF. For the CDR3, the DNA is TGTGCCAGTACCCCGGGAGACACCGGGGAGCTGTTTTTT. Full variable domain (missing parts from reference TRBV19 and TRBJ2-2): DGGITQSPKYLFRKEGQNVTLSCEQNLNHDAMYWYRQDPGQGLRLIYYSQIVNDFQKGDIAEGYSVSREKKESFPLTVTSAQKNPTAFYLCASTPGDTGELFFGEGSRLTVL.

This clone appeared a single time. The chain joins TRBV6-6 to TRBJ2-5; D uncertain. Germline V gives CDR1 MNHNY, CDR2 SVGAGI (reference sequence). CDR3 length equals 15 residues. The ends were cut back, 2 bases at V and 4 bases at J, with 14 bases in the middle. In nucleotides, the CDR3 is TGTGCCAGCAGTTACCGGTGGAACGCAGGAGAGACCCAGTACTTC. Protein: CASSYRWNAGETQYF.

The chain combines TRBV18 with TRBJ2-1, with TRBD1 matching 7 bases. The CDR3 extends over 16 amino acids. J gave up 0 bases and V 4 bases, and 6 bases lay outside the gene matches. CDR1 is KGHSH, CDR2 LQKENI, per germline. CDR3 nucleotides: TGTGCCAGCTCACGGGACAGCACCGACTCCTACAATGAGCAGTTCTTC. The encoded protein is CASSRDSTDSYNEQFF.

The chain recombines TRBV29-1 with TRBJ2-3; D call uncertain. Trimming took 0 bases from V and 5 from J, leaving 9 bases between them. Germline-derived CDR1 and CDR2 are SQVTM and ANQGSEA. The CDR3 is made up of 13 amino acids. CDR3 DNA: TGCAGCGTTGAAGATCTTGTGCGAGATACGCAGTATTTT. It codes for CSVEDLVRDTQYF.

The rearrangement links TRBV30 to TRBJ2-1; 13 positions match TRBD2. The length of the CDR3 is 19 residues. The junction had 11 bases not matched to a gene; V was cut back by 3 bases and J by 0 bases. CDR1 and CDR2 (germline): GTSNPN, SVGIG (reference sequence). CDR3 region: CAWREIRTSGRGSYNEQFF. The DNA of the CDR3 is TGTGCCTGGAGGGAAATTCGGACTAGCGGGAGAGGCTCCTACAATGAGCAGTTCTTC. Filled out from reference TRBV30 and TRBJ2-1, the complete variable domain reads SQTIHQWPATLVQPVGSPLSLECTVEGTSNPNLYWYRQAAGRGLQLLFYSVGIGQISSEVPQNLSASRPQDRQFILSSKKLLLSDSGFYLCAWREIRTSGRGSYNEQFFGPGTRLTVL.

The chain uses TRBV7-9 and TRBJ2-7, with D unresolved. The V and J ends lost 5 bases and 3 bases respectively, with 14 bases between them. The CDR3 runs 14 residues. The germline gives CDR1 SEHNR, CDR2 FQNEAQ (reference sequence). The CDR3 loop is CASSPSRSFYEQYF. The DNA for the CDR3 is TGTGCCAGCAGCCCAAGCCGAAGTTTCTACGAGCAGTACTTC.

The DNA of the CDR3 is TGTGCCAGCAGCTTGGAGGGGGCAAGGGAGCAGTTCTTC. This translates into CASSLEGAREQFF. The genes are TRBV5-4 and TRBJ2-1, with 7 bases that match TRBD1. With V trimmed by 0 bases and J by 10 bases, 4 bases remained unmatched. The length of the CDR3 is 13 residues. Per germline, CDR1 SGHNT and CDR2 YYREEE (reference sequence).

The rearrangement uses TRBV5-4 and TRBJ1-2; TRBD1 agrees at 9 bases. The CDR3 is made up of 15 amino acids. CDR1 and CDR2 from the germline V gene are SGHNT and YYREEE (reference sequence). V shed 4 bases and J 8 bases; nucleotides not matched to a gene: 12. In nucleotides, the CDR3 is TGTGCCAGCAGCCTGTCGGGACAGGGATTAGGAGGCTACACCTTC. Translated, it gives CASSLSGQGLGGYTF.

This clone has only a few counts. DNA for the CDR3: TGCAGTGCGGTAACGGACACTGAAGCTTTCTTT. Amino acid sequence: CSAVTDTEAFF. The chain recombines TRBV20-1 with TRBJ1-1; D is undetermined. CDR1 is DFQATT, CDR2 SNEGSKA, per germline (reference sequence). The CDR3 is made up of 11 amino acids. Trimming cost V 6 bases and J 3 bases, with 8 bases left between them.